A single sample gave rise to the 30 T cell receptor beta chains below, sequenced in a study of immune evolution from preneoplasia to lung adenocarcinoma. Repertoires were generated with immunoSEQ multiplex PCR, while TCRdb's copy carries only in-frame clones and drops some. The data contain 8,500 to 13,000 clones, roughly four fifths of them singletons. What was sequenced was FFPE minimally invasive lung adenocarcinoma tissue. These receptors originate from a person between 65 and 79 years old with lung adenocarcinoma.

The gene calls are TRBV2 and TRBJ2-1; D not resolved. CDR1 and CDR2 from the germline V gene are SNHLY and FYNNEI. This CDR3 contains 16 residues. V was pared by 2 bases and J by 0 bases, with 11 bases between. As DNA, the CDR3 is TGTGCCAGCAGTGAATATTGGGGTAGCTCCTACAATGAGCAGTTCTTC. Protein product: CASSEYWGSSYNEQFF.

This chain uses TRBV10-3 with TRBJ1-1; D ambiguous. This CDR3 spans 14 amino acids. Trimming pared 3 bases from V and 6 bases from J, leaving 14 bases between. CDR1 and CDR2 (germline): ENHRY, SYGVKD. The CDR3, as DNA: TGTGCCATCAGTGAATCTTCGGGTTGGTCTGAAGCTTTCTTT. Protein: CAISESSGWSEAFF.

The V and J genes are TRBV28 and TRBJ2-4; D uncertain. Trimming left V 5 bases short and J 6 bases short, with 8 bases between. Germline V CDR1 and CDR2: MDHEN, SYDVKM. The CDR3 length is 12 residues. The CDR3 DNA reads as TGTGCCAGCAGTCTCAATGGAAACATTCAGTACTTC. Protein product: CASSLNGNIQYF.

In DNA form, the CDR3 reads TGTGCCAGCAGCCAGGCAGGGGGCTCCTACGAGCAGTACTTC. Encoded protein: CASSQAGGSYEQYF. The chain employs TRBV11-3 and TRBJ2-7; 7 nucleotides match TRBD1. Germline lookup yields CDR1 SGHNT and CDR2 YENEEA. V gave up 5 bases and J gave up 0 bases; unmatched junction bases: 4. The CDR3 is made up of 14 amino acids. Combining the CDR3 with reference TRBV11-3 and TRBJ2-7 gives the whole variable domain EAGVVQSPRYKIIEKKQPVAFWCNPISGHNTLYWYLQNLGQGPELLIRYENEEAVDDSQLPKDRFSAERLKGVDSTLKIQPAELGDSAVYLCASSQAGGSYEQYFGPGTRLTVT.

The CDR3 DNA sequence: TGTGCCAGCAGCTCCCGTGGGAACACCGGGGAGCTGTTTTTT. Translated: CASSSRGNTGELFF. V usage is TRBV11-2 and J usage is TRBJ2-2, with D uncertain. The CDR3 is 14 amino acids. V gave up 4 bases and J gave up 1 base, with 7 bases separating them. CDR1 and CDR2 (germline): SGHAT, FQNNGV.

The chain uses TRBV11-3 and TRBJ2-3; TRBD2 matches 7 bases. Trimming at V came to 5 bases and at J to 1 base, leaving 6 bases not matched to a gene. CDR3 length: 15 amino acids. Germline V gene lookup returns CDR1 SGHNT and CDR2 YENEEA. CDR3 sequence (DNA): TGTGCCAGCAGCCCTAGCGGTGGGGGCACAGATACGCAGTATTTT. Protein sequence: CASSPSGGGTDTQYF.

The chain links TRBV2 to TRBJ2-5; the D gene is possibly TRBD1 (7 bases). CDR1 and CDR2 (germline): SNHLY, FYNNEI. V gave up 10 bases and J gave up 4 bases, with 16 bases separating them. This CDR3 region has 13 residues. The CDR3 DNA reads TGTGCCACCCTTCCAGGGGGGCCAGAGACCCAGTACTTC. It is translated as CATLPGGPETQYF.

The rearrangement joins TRBV10-1 to TRBJ2-3; D ambiguous. The V end lost 0 bases, the J end lost 5 bases, and 9 bases lay between the germline ends. The CDR3 has 14 amino acids. CDR1 is WNHNN, CDR2 SYGVQD, per germline (reference sequence). The CDR3 is CASSESVRGDTQYF. The CDR3 bases are TGCGCCAGCAGTGAGTCTGTACGAGGAGATACGCAGTATTTT.

V usage is TRBV21-1 and J usage is TRBJ1-5. TRBV21-1 is designated a pseudogene. This CDR3 spans 15 amino acids. The CDR3 spells CASTPLATVNQPQHF. The CDR3 DNA reads TGTGCCAGCACCCCACTAGCAACGGTAAATCAGCCCCAGCATTTT.

The chain uses TRBV5-4 and TRBJ1-1, with 9 bases identical to TRBD1. V shed 4 bases, J shed 1 base, and the junction held 8 bases outside the gene matches. This CDR3 region has 16 residues. The germline gives CDR1 SGHNT, CDR2 YYREEE (reference sequence). The CDR3 nucleotides read TGTGCCAGCAGCCCAGGGACAGGGAGGTGGAACACTGAAGCTTTCTTT. Amino acids: CASSPGTGRWNTEAFF.

This rearrangement joins TRBV6-6 to TRBJ1-2; no clear D. The germline V gene has CDR1 MNHNY and CDR2 SVGAGI (reference sequence). The CDR3 covers 13 residues. The V gene lost 3 bases and the J gene lost 5 bases, with 10 bases spanning the gap. In nucleotides, the CDR3 is TGTGCCAGCAGTTATCGGGAAGAATATGGCTACACCTTC. Translation: CASSYREEYGYTF.

The chain couples TRBV7-8 to TRBJ1-1; D remains unclear. Trimming took 5 bases from V and 3 from J, leaving 10 bases between them. This CDR3 has 13 residues. Germline V gene data show CDR1 as SGHVS and CDR2 as FQNEAQ. The CDR3 loop reads CASSPGEDTEAFF. The DNA of the CDR3 is TGTGCCAGCAGCCCTGGGGAGGACACTGAAGCTTTCTTT. The variable domain in full, completed from reference TRBV7-8 and TRBJ1-1, reads GAGVSQSPRYKVAKRGQDVALRCDPISGHVSLFWYQQALGQGPEFLTYFQNEAQLDKSGLPSDRFFAERPEGSVSTLKIQRTQQEDSAVYLCASSPGEDTEAFFGQGTRLTVV.

The rearrangement joins TRBV19 to TRBJ2-7, with a tentative D call TRBD1 (5 bases). Trimming removed 1 base at V and 6 bases at J, with 13 bases between. The CDR3 loop spans 14 amino acids. CDR1 LNHDA and CDR2 SQIVND come from the germline V gene (reference sequence). The CDR3 spells CASSIAPQGGEQYF. The CDR3 coding sequence is TGTGCCAGTAGTATAGCCCCCCAGGGTGGCGAGCAGTACTTC.

This chain joins TRBV14 and TRBJ1-2, with 10 bases lining up with TRBD1. V was clipped by 5 bases and J by 8 bases; unmatched bases: 2. Germline CDR1 SGHDN, CDR2 FVKESK. This CDR3 has 12 residues. CDR3 sequence reads: CASSGTGDGYTF. The CDR3 region has the DNA TGTGCCAGCAGCGGGACAGGGGACGGCTACACCTTC.

This clone was observed a single time. The chain is built from TRBV2 and TRBJ2-1; D possibly corresponds to TRBD1 (6 bases). Germline CDR1 reads SNHLY; CDR2 reads FYNNEI. V dropped 8 bases and J dropped 5 bases, with 16 bases sitting between them. The CDR3 runs to 14 residues. CDR3 in amino acids: CASFLQGLNNEQFF. The CDR3 bases are TGTGCCAGCTTTCTCCAGGGGCTAAACAATGAGCAGTTCTTC.

This clone has a single count. V gene TRBV6-5 combines with J gene TRBJ2-4; D possibly corresponds to TRBD1 (5 bases). V was cut by 6 bases and J by 0 bases, with 9 bases left in between. The CDR3 is made up of 14 amino acids. Germline CDR1 is MNHEY and CDR2 is SVGAGI. The CDR3 reads CASSPGLAKNIQYF. As DNA, the CDR3 is TGTGCCAGCAGCCCAGGGTTAGCCAAAAACATTCAGTACTTC.

The CDR3 sequence: CASSLTETQYF. CDR3 sequence (DNA): TGTGCCAGCAGCCTAACAGAGACCCAGTACTTC. The genes are TRBV7-2 and TRBJ2-5; unclear D gene. This CDR3 contains 11 residues. Trimming removed 5 bases from V and 4 bases from J, with 5 bases in between. Per the germline V gene, CDR1 is SGHTA and CDR2 is FQGNSA. The whole variable domain, filled in from reference TRBV7-2 and TRBJ2-5, reads GAGVSQSPSNKVTEKGKDVELRCDPISGHTALYWYRQSLGQGLEFLIYFQGNSAPDKSGLPSDRFSAERTGGSVSTLTIQRTQQEDSAVYLCASSLTETQYFGPGTRLLVL.

The chain combines TRBV5-5 with TRBJ2-3; D is possibly TRBD1 (6 bases). In germline, CDR1 is SGHKS, CDR2 YYEKEE (reference sequence). Trimming stripped 4 bases from V and 0 bases from J, with 12 bases between. The CDR3 runs 15 residues. CDR3 in DNA: TGTGCCAGCAGCATAACAGGGATCAGCACAGATACGCAGTATTTT. It translates to CASSITGISTDTQYF.

This clone was seen a few times. This chain connects TRBV7-9 to TRBJ2-2, with TRBD1 matching over 10 bases. V lost 7 bases to trimming and J lost 3 bases; unmatched junction nucleotides: 5. The V gene's germline CDR1 is SEHNR and CDR2 FQNEAQ (reference sequence). This CDR3 is 15 amino acids long. The CDR3 nucleotides read TGTGCCAGCACGCGGGGGACAGGGGACACCGGGGAGCTGTTTTTT. Translating gives CASTRGTGDTGELFF.

The chain combines TRBV30 with TRBJ2-1, with D possibly matching TRBD2 (5 bases). The CDR3 runs 12 residues. V was shortened by 4 bases and J by 8 bases, with 12 bases between the two germline ends. CDR1 and CDR2 from the germline V gene are GTSNPN and SVGIG (reference sequence). DNA of the CDR3: TGTGCCTGGAATGGACTCGGCGATGAGCAGTTCTTC. Amino acids: CAWNGLGDEQFF. The full variable domain, its missing parts supplied by reference TRBV30 and TRBJ2-1, is SQTIHQWPATLVQPVGSPLSLECTVEGTSNPNLYWYRQAAGRGLQLLFYSVGIGQISSEVPQNLSASRPQDRQFILSSKKLLLSDSGFYLCAWNGLGDEQFFGPGTRLTVL.

The rearrangement joins TRBV9 to TRBJ2-3; 9 nucleotides agree with TRBD2. The V segment lost 3 bases and the J segment 5 bases; nucleotides outside the gene matches: 13. CDR1 is SGDLS, CDR2 YYNGEE, per germline. This CDR3 is 17 amino acids long. The CDR3 sequence is CASSARGGGAVRDTQYF. The CDR3 DNA reads as TGTGCCAGCAGCGCGAGGGGCGGGGGGGCCGTCAGAGATACGCAGTATTTT.

The genes are TRBV11-3 and TRBJ2-3; possibly TRBD2 for D (7 bases). This CDR3 comprises 14 residues. Germline V gene data show CDR1 as SGHNT and CDR2 as YENEEA. The V and J ends lost 5 bases and 4 bases respectively, with 13 bases between them. This CDR3 reads CASSRGGGADTQYF. The CDR3 bases are TGTGCCAGCAGCAGGGGCGGGGGCGCAGATACGCAGTATTTT. Based on the CDR3 plus reference TRBV11-3 and TRBJ2-3, the full variable domain is EAGVVQSPRYKIIEKKQPVAFWCNPISGHNTLYWYLQNLGQGPELLIRYENEEAVDDSQLPKDRFSAERLKGVDSTLKIQPAELGDSAVYLCASSRGGGADTQYFGPGTRLTVL.

V usage is TRBV18 and J usage is TRBJ1-1; D not certain. The CDR3 extends over 16 amino acids. Germline CDR1 reads KGHSH; CDR2 reads LQKENI. Trimming took 2 bases from V and 1 from J, leaving 14 bases between them. As DNA, the CDR3 is TGTGCCAGCTCACCAGTACTGTCCGGGAAGAACACTGAAGCTTTCTTT. Translated: CASSPVLSGKNTEAFF. Full variable domain (missing parts from reference TRBV18 and TRBJ1-1): NAGVMQNPRHLVRRRGQEARLRCSPMKGHSHVYWYRQLPEEGLKFMVYLQKENIIDESGMPKERFSAEFPKEGPSILRIQQVVRGDSAAYFCASSPVLSGKNTEAFFGQGTRLTVV.

This clone appeared a few times. This chain joins TRBV7-2 and TRBJ2-1, with D perhaps TRBD2 (7 bases). CDR1 and CDR2 (germline): SGHTA, FQGNSA. Trimming removed 2 bases from V and 2 bases from J, with 13 bases in between. This CDR3 is built from 16 residues. The CDR3: CASSLTAGQTYNEQFF. CDR3 DNA sequence: TGTGCCAGCAGCTTAACAGCGGGACAAACCTACAATGAGCAGTTCTTC. Full variable domain (missing parts from reference TRBV7-2 and TRBJ2-1): GAGVSQSPSNKVTEKGKDVELRCDPISGHTALYWYRQSLGQGLEFLIYFQGNSAPDKSGLPSDRFSAERTGGSVSTLTIQRTQQEDSAVYLCASSLTAGQTYNEQFFGPGTRLTVL.

The chain uses TRBV7-9 and TRBJ2-1, with D perhaps being TRBD1 or TRBD2 (5 bases each). CDR1 is SEHNR, CDR2 FQNEAQ, per germline (reference sequence). The CDR3 spans 13 residues. Trimming took off 2 bases at V and 9 bases at J, with 11 bases between the two ends. CDR3 protein: CASSLRGDAEQFF. The DNA for the CDR3 is TGTGCCAGCAGCTTAAGAGGGGACGCTGAGCAGTTCTTC.

This clone came up once. The chain combines TRBV6-5 with TRBJ1-2; 8 bases fit TRBD1. V shed 3 bases, J shed 4 bases, and the junction held 7 bases outside the gene matches. The CDR3 consists of 15 residues. Germline V CDR1 and CDR2: MNHEY, SVGAGI. The CDR3 DNA is TGTGCCAGCAGTTATGAGACAGGGGCTACCTATGGCTACACCTTC. This sequence encodes CASSYETGATYGYTF.

Here the CDR3 DNA reads TGTGCCAGCAGCCGGCGGGGGGGCCGGGAGACCCAGTACTTC. The encoded protein is CASSRRGGRETQYF. This chain joins TRBV7-2 and TRBJ2-5; 9 nucleotides agree with TRBD2. V trimming: 5 bases; J trimming: 5 bases; junction bases outside the gene matches: 6. The CDR3 consists of 14 residues. Germline lookup yields CDR1 SGHTA and CDR2 FQGNSA. Based on the CDR3 plus reference TRBV7-2 and TRBJ2-5, the full variable domain is GAGVSQSPSNKVTEKGKDVELRCDPISGHTALYWYRQSLGQGLEFLIYFQGNSAPDKSGLPSDRFSAERTGGSVSTLTIQRTQQEDSAVYLCASSRRGGRETQYFGPGTRLLVL.

The gene calls are TRBV4-1 and TRBJ2-2; D is tentatively TRBD1 or TRBD2 (5 bases each). CDR1 and CDR2 (germline): MGHRA, YSYEKL. V was clipped by 3 bases and J by 4 bases, with 18 bases between them. The CDR3 consists of 17 residues. Here the CDR3 reads CASSQTGLVGSTGELFF. The CDR3 coding sequence is TGCGCCAGCAGCCAGACGGGGCTGGTCGGTAGCACCGGGGAGCTGTTTTTT.

This chain links TRBV14 with TRBJ1-2; a weak D match, TRBD1 (6 bases). Germline V gene lookup returns CDR1 SGHDN and CDR2 FVKESK. The CDR3 length is 17 residues. Trimming removed 4 bases at V and 3 bases at J, with 21 bases between. Here the CDR3 DNA reads TGTGCCAGCAGCCGGGAGCACAGGGAGGCGTTTCACTATGGCTACACCTTC. This gives the protein CASSREHREAFHYGYTF.

The chain is built from TRBV5-1 and TRBJ2-1; 8 bases align to TRBD1. V lost 4 bases and J lost 2; bases outside the gene matches: 11. The germline gives CDR1 SGHRS, CDR2 YFSETQ. The CDR3 covers 17 residues. DNA for the CDR3: TGCGCCAGCAGCGGAAGACAGGGGAGTAGCACCTACAATGAGCAGTTCTTC. It is translated as CASSGRQGSSTYNEQFF.